A selection of T cell receptor beta chains follows, all from one sample in a study of blood T cell repertoires in COVID-19. This table comes from immunoSEQ multiplex PCR, and its TCRdb copy is limited to in-frame clones, with some not included. Of roughly 190,000 clones in the sample, 82% are singletons; the top ten hold around 8%. The sequenced material came from peripheral blood. All receptors come from a woman aged 55 to 70 with COVID-19, enrolled during active disease. Each CDR3 is given with its conserved first and last residue. A D gene is named only where the DNA matches it firmly. A clone size is listed for some rows: how often the clone was seen (once, few, many), or a class if it is expanded.

>TRBV6-1|TRBJ1-3|NA|NA
CASSEVYAGNTIYF
TGTGCCAGCAGTGAAGTGTATGCTGGAAACACCATATATTTT
>TRBV7-2|TRBJ2-1|TRBD2|many
CASSLVASGRSGGFF
TGTGCCAGCAGCTTAGTTGCTAGCGGGAGGTCGGGAGGGTTCTTC
>TRBV7-8|TRBJ2-2|NA|NA
CASSLIRGSTGELFF
TGTGCCAGCAGCTTAATCAGGGGAAGCACCGGGGAGCTGTTTTTT
>TRBV4-1|TRBJ1-4|NA|once
CASSQDQGQGRWEKLFF
TGCGCCAGCAGCCAAGATCAAGGCCAGGGGCGGTGGGAAAAACTGTTTTTT
>TRBV13|TRBJ1-5|NA|NA
CASSRGFDQPQHF
TGTGCCAGCAGCCGGGGGTTCGATCAGCCCCAGCATTTT
>TRBV11-2|TRBJ1-1|NA|NA
CASSLEAGFTEAFF
TGTGCCAGCAGCTTAGAGGCGGGTTTCACTGAAGCTTTCTTT
>TRBV6-5|TRBJ1-5|NA|NA
CASRLGDYSNQPQHF
TGTGCCAGTAGACTCGGGGATTATAGCAATCAGCCCCAGCATTTT
>TRBV6-5|TRBJ1-3|NA|few
CASTGSGNTIYF
TGTGCCAGCACAGGGTCGGGAAACACCATATATTTT
>TRBV7-2|TRBJ1-2|NA|NA
CASSPRQGNNYGYTF
TGTGCCAGCAGCCCAAGGCAGGGGAACAACTATGGCTACACCTTC
>TRBV5-4|TRBJ1-2|NA|NA
CASSLDSNYGYTF
TGTGCCAGCAGCTTGGACAGTAACTATGGCTACACCTTC
>TRBV5-4|TRBJ1-1|NA|NA
CASSLVGGGYTEAFF
TGTGCCAGCAGCTTGGTGGGGGGAGGTTACACTGAAGCTTTCTTT